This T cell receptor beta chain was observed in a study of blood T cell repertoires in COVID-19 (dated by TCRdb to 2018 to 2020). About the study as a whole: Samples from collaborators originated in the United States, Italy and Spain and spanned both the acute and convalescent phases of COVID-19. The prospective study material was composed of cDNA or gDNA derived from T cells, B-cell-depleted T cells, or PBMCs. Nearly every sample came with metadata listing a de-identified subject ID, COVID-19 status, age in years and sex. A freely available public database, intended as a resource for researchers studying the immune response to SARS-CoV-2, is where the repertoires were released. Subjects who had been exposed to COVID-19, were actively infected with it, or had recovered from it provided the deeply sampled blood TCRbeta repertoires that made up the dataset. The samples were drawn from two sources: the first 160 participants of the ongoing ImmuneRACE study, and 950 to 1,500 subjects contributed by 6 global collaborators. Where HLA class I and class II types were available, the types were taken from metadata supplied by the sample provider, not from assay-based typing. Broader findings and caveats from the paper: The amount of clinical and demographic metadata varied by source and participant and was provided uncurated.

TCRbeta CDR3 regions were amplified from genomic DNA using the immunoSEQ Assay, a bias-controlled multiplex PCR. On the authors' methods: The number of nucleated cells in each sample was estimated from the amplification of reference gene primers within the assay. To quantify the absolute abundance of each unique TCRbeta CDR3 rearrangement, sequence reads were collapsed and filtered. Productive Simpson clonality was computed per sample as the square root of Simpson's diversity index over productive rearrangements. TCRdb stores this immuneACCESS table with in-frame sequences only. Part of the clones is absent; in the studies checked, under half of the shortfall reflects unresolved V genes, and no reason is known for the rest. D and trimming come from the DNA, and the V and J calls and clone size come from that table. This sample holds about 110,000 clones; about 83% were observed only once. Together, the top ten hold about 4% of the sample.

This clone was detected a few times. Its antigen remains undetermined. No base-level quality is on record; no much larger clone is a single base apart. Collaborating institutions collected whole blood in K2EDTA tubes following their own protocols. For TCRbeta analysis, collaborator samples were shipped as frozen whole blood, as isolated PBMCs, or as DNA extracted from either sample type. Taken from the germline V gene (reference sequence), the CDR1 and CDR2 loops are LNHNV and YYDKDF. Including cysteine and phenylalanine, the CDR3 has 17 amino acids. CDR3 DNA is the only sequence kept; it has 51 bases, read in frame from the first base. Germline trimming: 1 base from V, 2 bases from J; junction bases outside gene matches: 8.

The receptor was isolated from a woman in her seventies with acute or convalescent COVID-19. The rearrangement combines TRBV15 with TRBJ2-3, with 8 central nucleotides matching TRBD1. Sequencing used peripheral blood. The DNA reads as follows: TGTGCCACCAGCAGAGCCCCGGACAGGGCCTACACAGATACGCAGTATTTT. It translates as CATSRAPDRAYTDTQYF.